The source of this T cell receptor (beta chain) is a study of shared clonotypes between healthy human individuals. Study information: Donors had three CD4 naive, three CD4 memory, two CD8 naive and one CD8 memory plate apiece.

Findings and limits, study-wide: Deeper or shallower sequencing was expected to change how clonotypes are shared among donors. Sharing across four donors was highest in naive CD4 (about 5%) and lowest in memory CD8 (approximately 0.4%). With few donors, the genetic and exposure-history diversity represented was limited.

Losses at the gene ends were 8 bases for V and 4 bases for J; bases not matched to a gene: 14. Germline assignment: CDR1 MNHEY and CDR2 SMNVEV (reference sequence). CDR3 size: 16 residues. Turning to this clone: Its antigen remains unknown.

TCRdb's copy holds only in-frame clones and misses some; the assay was immunoSEQ multiplex PCR. The sample records about 2 million clones, about 95% being singletons. The origin of this receptor is a man aged 18 to 35 in good health. Sequenced input: naive CD4+ T cells sorted from blood. This sample's subset: CD45RA+ positively selected. The chain recombines TRBV27 with TRBJ2-7, with 10 bases that match TRBD2. Here the CDR3 DNA reads TGTGCCAGCCTCAAACGGGCTAGCGGGGGAACTTACGAGCAGTACTTC. Protein: CASLKRASGGTYEQYF.